This record covers a single T cell receptor (beta chain). Its antigen is unidentified. Treatment described: roughly 11-day PBMC culture with coronavirus spike peptide pools or control peptides (ViraFEST assay). This CDR3 contains 15 residues. Germline CDR1 reads MNHNS; CDR2 reads SASEGT. These data come from a study of vaccination and CD4 T cells after COVID-19. With the Oncomine TCR Beta short-read assay, DNA from cultured CD4+ T cells was sequenced. MiXCR, run by TCRdb on the PCR reads, gives a single entry per CDR3 protein. Of approximately 20,000 distinct CDR3 sequences listed, approximately 70% are singletons.

The TCR originated in a human donor who had recovered from COVID-19. The specimen was CD4+ T cells from blood, cultured in vitro. This chain uses TRBV6-1 with TRBJ2-1, with 9 bases lining up with TRBD1. Judging by the DNA end, TRBJ2-7 fits better; the J call may be wrong. CDR3: CASSTDRGIIYEQYF. The CDR3 coding sequence is TGTGCCAGCAGTACGGACAGGGGAATTATCTACGAGCAGTACTTC.